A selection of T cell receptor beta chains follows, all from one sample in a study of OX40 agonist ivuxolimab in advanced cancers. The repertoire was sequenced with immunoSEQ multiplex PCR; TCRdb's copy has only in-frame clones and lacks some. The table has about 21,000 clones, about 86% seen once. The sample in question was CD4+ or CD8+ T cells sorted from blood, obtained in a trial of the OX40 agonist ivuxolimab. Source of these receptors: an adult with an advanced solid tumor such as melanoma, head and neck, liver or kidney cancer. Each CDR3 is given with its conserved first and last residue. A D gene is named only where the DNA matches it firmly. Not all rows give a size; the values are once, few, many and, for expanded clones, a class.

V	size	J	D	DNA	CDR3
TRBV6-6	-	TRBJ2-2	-	TGTGCCAGCAGTTACTCGACCGGGGAGCTGTTTTTT	CASSYSTGELFF
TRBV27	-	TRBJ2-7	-	TGTGCCAGCAGTTTAGGAGCTAATGGGGCCTACGAGCAGTACTTC	CASSLGANGAYEQYF
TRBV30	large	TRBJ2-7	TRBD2	TGTGCCTGGAGTGTACAGGCGGGAGGGCATGAGCAGTACTTC	CAWSVQAGGHEQYF
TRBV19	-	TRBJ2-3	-	TGTGCCAGTACACATCGGAGCACAGATACGCAGTATTTT	CASTHRSTDTQYF
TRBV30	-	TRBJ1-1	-	TGTGCCTGGAGTGTACAGAGGTACACTGAAGCTTTCTTT	CAWSVQRYTEAFF
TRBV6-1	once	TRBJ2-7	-	TGTGCCAGCAGTGAAGAGTACAGGATTGGATACGAGCAGTACTTC	CASSEEYRIGYEQYF
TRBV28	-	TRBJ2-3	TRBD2	TGTGCCAGCAGTCCGCTTCTAGCGGGAGTCGGAGATACGCAGTATTTT	CASSPLLAGVGDTQYF
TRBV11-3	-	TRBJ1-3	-	TGTGCCAGCAGCGCCAGCCGGAACAGGGATGGAAACACCATATATTTT	CASSASRNRDGNTIYF
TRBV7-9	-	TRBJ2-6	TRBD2	TGTGCCAGCAGCTTCGCCGGGGGGGCAGGGGCCAACGTCCTGACTTTC	CASSFAGGAGANVLTF
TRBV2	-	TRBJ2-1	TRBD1	TGTGCCAGCAGTGAGTCCGGGACAGTTTCCTACAATGAGCAGTTCTTC	CASSESGTVSYNEQFF
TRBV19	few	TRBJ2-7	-	TGTGCCAGTAGTATGGGACAAGTCCACGAGCAGTACTTC	CASSMGQVHEQYF
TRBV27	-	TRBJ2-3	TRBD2	TGTGCCAGCAGTTCCCCCGGGGAGCGGGGGAGCACAGATACGCAGTATTTT	CASSSPGERGSTDTQYF
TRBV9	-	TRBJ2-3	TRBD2	TGTGCCAGCTCTCTCGGACTAGCGGGAGATACGCAGTATTTT	CASSLGLAGDTQYF
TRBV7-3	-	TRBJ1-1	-	TGTGCCAGCAGCTTAGGGACGAACACTGAAGCTTTCTTT	CASSLGTNTEAFF
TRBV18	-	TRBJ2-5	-	TGTGCCAGCTCACCAGAGTCCATCTCGGGAGAACAAGAGACCCAGTACTTC	CASSPESISGEQETQYF
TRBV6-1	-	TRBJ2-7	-	TGTGCCAGCAGTGAATTCGGGGGGACATACGAGCAGTACTTC	CASSEFGGTYEQYF
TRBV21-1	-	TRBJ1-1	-	TGTGCCAGCAGCAAAGGCAGGCTACCCCCTATGAACACTGAAGCTTTCTTT	CASSKGRLPPMNTEAFF
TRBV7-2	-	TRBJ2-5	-	TGTGCCAGCAGCTTAGGCTCTCAGGGGTGGGAGCAGTACTTC	CASSLGSQGWEQYF
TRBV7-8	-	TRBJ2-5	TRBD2	TGTGCCAGCAGCTCGACCCCGGGACTAGCGGGAGTCGAACAAGAGACCCAGTACTTC	CASSSTPGLAGVEQETQYF
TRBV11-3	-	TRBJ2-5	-	TGTGCCAGCAGCGCTCGGGGGCAGGGTCAAGAGACCCAGTACTTC	CASSARGQGQETQYF
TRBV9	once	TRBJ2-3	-	TGTGCCAGCGTTATAGAGACAGATACGCAGTATTTT	CASVIETDTQYF
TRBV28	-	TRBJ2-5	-	TGTGCCAGCAGTTTTTGGGACACGACCCAAGAGACCCAGTACTTC	CASSFWDTTQETQYF
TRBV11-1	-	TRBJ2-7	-	TGTGCCAGCAGCTGGAGTGGGTCCTCCTACGAGCAGTACTTC	CASSWSGSSYEQYF
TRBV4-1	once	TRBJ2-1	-	TGCGCCAGCAGCCAAGGCGCGGGATACTACAATGAGCAGTTCTTC	CASSQGAGYYNEQFF
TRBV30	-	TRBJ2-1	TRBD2	TGTGCCTGGACTAGCGGGAGTTCCAATGAGCAGTTCTTC	CAWTSGSSNEQFF
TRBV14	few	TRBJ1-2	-	TGTGCCAGCAGCCGCATTGTTGGGGGGGTTCAGCATGGCTACACCTTC	CASSRIVGGVQHGYTF
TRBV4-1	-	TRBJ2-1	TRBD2	TGCGCCAGCAGCACCCCCGGGGGGGGAAGGAATGAGCAGTTCTTC	CASSTPGGGRNEQFF
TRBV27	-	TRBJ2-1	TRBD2	TGTGCCAGCAGTTTCCTAGGACTAGCGGGAGTTGGTGAGCAGTTCTTC	CASSFLGLAGVGEQFF
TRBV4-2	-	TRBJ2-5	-	TGTGCCAGCAGCCAAGATCCGGAGAACCAAGAGACCCAGTACTTC	CASSQDPENQETQYF
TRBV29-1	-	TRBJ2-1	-	TGCAGCGCCGGGGATGAGCAGTTCTTC	CSAGDEQFF
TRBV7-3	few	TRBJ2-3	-	TGTGCCAGCAGCCTACTAGGAGGGGAGGCAGATACGCAGTATTTT	CASSLLGGEADTQYF
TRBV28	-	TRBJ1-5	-	TGTGCCAGCAGTTTATTTAGGACAGTAGGGAATCAGCCCCAGCATTTT	CASSLFRTVGNQPQHF
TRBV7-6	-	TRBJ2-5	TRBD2	TGTGCCAGCAGCCCCGCTTCGCTCGGGAGGCAAGAGACCCAGTACTTC	CASSPASLGRQETQYF
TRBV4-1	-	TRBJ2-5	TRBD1	TGCGCCAGCAGCCAAGAGGACAGGTCACAAGAGACCCAGTACTTC	CASSQEDRSQETQYF
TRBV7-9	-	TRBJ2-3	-	TGTGCCAGCAGAGAGTCGCCAGATACGCAGTATTTT	CASRESPDTQYF
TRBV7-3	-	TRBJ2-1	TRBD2	TGTGCCAGCAGCGTGCGAGCGGGAGGGGCCTACAATGAGCAGTTCTTC	CASSVRAGGAYNEQFF
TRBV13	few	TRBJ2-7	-	TGCGCCAGCAGCCTTCAGAACCGGGACGAGCAGTACTTC	CASSLQNRDEQYF
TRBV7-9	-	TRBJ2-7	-	TGTGCCAGCAGCTCACCATGGACGGTCTACGAGCAGTACTTC	CASSSPWTVYEQYF
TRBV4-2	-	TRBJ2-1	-	TGTGCCAGCAGCCAATTCCTCGCCTACAATGAGCAGTTCTTC	CASSQFLAYNEQFF
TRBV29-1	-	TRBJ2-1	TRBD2	TGCAGCGTTGTTAATAGCGGGAGCTCCTACAATGAGCAGTTCTTC	CSVVNSGSSYNEQFF
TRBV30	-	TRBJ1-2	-	TGTGCCTACACAGCTACCTATGGCTACACCTTC	CAYTATYGYTF
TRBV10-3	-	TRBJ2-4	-	TGTGCCATCAGTGGTGGGCTCAGGAACATTCAGTACTTC	CAISGGLRNIQYF
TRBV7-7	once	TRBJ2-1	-	TGTGCTAGCAGCTTAGGGACTGCTTTCTACAATGAGCAGTTCTTC	CASSLGTAFYNEQFF
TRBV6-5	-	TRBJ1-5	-	TGTGCCAGCAGTGAACGGAGCGGGGCTCAGCCCCAGCATTTT	CASSERSGAQPQHF
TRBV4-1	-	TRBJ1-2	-	TGCGCCAGCAGCCAAGATACCTTTGACTATGGCTACACCTTC	CASSQDTFDYGYTF
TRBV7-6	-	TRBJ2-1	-	TGTGCCAGCGGTACCCCTAATGAGCAGTTCTTC	CASGTPNEQFF
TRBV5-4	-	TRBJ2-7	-	TGTGCCAGCAGCTTGAGGGCAGGTAAAGTGTACGAGCAGTACTTC	CASSLRAGKVYEQYF
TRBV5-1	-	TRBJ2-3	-	TGCGCCAGCAGCTTGCTGGAGCCAAGCACAGATACGCAGTATTTT	CASSLLEPSTDTQYF
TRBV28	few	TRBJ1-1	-	TGTGCCAGCACCTTCGGGGGGTCTGAAGCTTTCTTT	CASTFGGSEAFF
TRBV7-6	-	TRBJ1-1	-	TGTGCCAGCAGCTTAGGGACAGAGAACACTGAAGCTTTCTTT	CASSLGTENTEAFF
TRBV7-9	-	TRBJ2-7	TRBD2	TGTGCCAGCCTCACTAGCGGAGACTACGAGCAGTACTTC	CASLTSGDYEQYF
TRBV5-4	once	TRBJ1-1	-	TGTGCCAGCAGCTTGGAGGAGAACACTGAAGCTTTCTTT	CASSLEENTEAFF
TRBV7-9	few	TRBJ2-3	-	TGTGCCAGCAGCGCGATAGCGTTGGATACGCAGTATTTT	CASSAIALDTQYF